This T cell receptor (beta chain) was captured in a study of shared clonotypes between healthy human individuals. The V gene's germline CDR1 is PRHDT and CDR2 FYEKMQ (reference sequence). V lost 5 bases and J lost 0, with 20 bases in between. CDR3 length: 19 amino acids. Measured with immunoSEQ multiplex PCR; TCRdb has only the in-frame clones, and not every one. Here the sample spans about 2.2 million clones, roughly 95% being singletons. CD8 cells classed as naive were CD45RO-negative and positively selected for CCR7, excluding terminally differentiated effector memory CD45RA+ cells. The TCR comes from a man aged 18 to 30 in good health. Some clones in this sample may be carry-over from other donors' samples. The sequenced material came from naive CD8+ T cells from PBMCs. V gene TRBV13 combines with J gene TRBJ2-6, with D maybe TRBD1 (6 bases). The CDR3 is CASSPKEGTRLSGANVLTF. CDR3 coding DNA: TGTGCCAGCAGCCCAAAAGAGGGGACAAGACTCTCTGGGGCCAACGTCCTGACTTTC.